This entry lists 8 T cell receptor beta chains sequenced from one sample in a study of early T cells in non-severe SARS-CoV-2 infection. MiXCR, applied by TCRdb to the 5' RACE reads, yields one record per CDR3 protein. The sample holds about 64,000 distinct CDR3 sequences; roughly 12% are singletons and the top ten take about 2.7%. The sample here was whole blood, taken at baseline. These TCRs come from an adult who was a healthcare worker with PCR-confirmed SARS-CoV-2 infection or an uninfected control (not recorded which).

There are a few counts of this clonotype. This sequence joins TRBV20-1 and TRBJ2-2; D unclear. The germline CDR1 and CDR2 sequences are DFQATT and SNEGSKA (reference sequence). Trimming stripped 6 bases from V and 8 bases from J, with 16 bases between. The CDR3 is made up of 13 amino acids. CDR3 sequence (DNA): TGCAGTGCCTGGGATCCCCAGCCAGGGGAGCTGTTTTTT. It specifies CSAWDPQPGELFF.

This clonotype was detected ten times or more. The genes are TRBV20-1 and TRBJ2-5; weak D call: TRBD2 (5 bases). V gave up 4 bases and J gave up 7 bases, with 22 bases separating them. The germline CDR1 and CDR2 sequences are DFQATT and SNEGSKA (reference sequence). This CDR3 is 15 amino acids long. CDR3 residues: CSATPSASPTGTQYF. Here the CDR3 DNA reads TGCAGTGCTACCCCCTCGGCTAGCCCCACGGGGACCCAGTACTTC.

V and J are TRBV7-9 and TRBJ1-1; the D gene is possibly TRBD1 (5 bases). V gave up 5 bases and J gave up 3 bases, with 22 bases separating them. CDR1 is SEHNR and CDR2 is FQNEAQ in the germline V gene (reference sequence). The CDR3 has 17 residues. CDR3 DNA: TGTGCCAGCAGCCCTAGGGAGGGACGAGGTTTGGACACTGAAGCTTTCTTT. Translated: CASSPREGRGLDTEAFF. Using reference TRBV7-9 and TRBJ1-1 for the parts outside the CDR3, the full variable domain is DTGVSQNPRHKITKRGQNVTFRCDPISEHNRLYWYRQTLGQGPEFLTYFQNEAQLEKSRLLSDRFSAERPKGSFSTLEIQRTEQGDSAMYLCASSPREGRGLDTEAFFGQGTRLTVV.

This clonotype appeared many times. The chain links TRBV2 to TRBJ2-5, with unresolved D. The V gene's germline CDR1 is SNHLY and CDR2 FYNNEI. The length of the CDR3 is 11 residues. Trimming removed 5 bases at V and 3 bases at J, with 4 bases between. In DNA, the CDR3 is TGTGCCAGCAGTAGAAAAGAGACCCAGTACTTC. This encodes CASSRKETQYF. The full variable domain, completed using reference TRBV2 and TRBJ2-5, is EPEVTQTPSHQVTQMGQEVILRCVPISNHLYFYWYRQILGQKVEFLVSFYNNEISEKSEIFDDQFSVERPDGSNFTLKIRSTKLEDSAMYFCASSRKETQYFGPGTRLLVL.

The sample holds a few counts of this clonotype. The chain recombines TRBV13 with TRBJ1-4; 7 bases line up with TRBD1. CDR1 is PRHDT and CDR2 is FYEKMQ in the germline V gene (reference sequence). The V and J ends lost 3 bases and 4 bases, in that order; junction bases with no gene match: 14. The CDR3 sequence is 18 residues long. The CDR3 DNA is TGTGCCAGCAGCTTGTACATACCCGGGACAGAAAGTAATGAAAAACTGTTTTTT. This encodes CASSLYIPGTESNEKLFF.

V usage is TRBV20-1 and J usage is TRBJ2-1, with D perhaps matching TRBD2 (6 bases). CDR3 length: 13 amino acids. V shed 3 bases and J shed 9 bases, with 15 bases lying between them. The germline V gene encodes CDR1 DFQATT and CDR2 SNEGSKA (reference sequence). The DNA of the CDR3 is TGCAGTGCTAGCCGTGACGCCGGGGGTGAGCAGTTCTTC. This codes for CSASRDAGGEQFF.

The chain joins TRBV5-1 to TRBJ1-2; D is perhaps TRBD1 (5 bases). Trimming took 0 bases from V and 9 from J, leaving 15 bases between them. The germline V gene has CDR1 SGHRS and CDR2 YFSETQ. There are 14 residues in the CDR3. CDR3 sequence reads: CASSLEGATVSYTF. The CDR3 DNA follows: TGCGCCAGCAGCTTGGAAGGGGCGACCGTCAGCTACACCTTC.

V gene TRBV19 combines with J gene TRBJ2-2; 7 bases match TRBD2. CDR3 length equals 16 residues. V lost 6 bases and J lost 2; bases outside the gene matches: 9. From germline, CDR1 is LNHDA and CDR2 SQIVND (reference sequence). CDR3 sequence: CASSNLAVSNTGELFF. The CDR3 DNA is TGTGCCAGTAGCAACCTAGCGGTATCAAACACCGGGGAGCTGTTTTTT.